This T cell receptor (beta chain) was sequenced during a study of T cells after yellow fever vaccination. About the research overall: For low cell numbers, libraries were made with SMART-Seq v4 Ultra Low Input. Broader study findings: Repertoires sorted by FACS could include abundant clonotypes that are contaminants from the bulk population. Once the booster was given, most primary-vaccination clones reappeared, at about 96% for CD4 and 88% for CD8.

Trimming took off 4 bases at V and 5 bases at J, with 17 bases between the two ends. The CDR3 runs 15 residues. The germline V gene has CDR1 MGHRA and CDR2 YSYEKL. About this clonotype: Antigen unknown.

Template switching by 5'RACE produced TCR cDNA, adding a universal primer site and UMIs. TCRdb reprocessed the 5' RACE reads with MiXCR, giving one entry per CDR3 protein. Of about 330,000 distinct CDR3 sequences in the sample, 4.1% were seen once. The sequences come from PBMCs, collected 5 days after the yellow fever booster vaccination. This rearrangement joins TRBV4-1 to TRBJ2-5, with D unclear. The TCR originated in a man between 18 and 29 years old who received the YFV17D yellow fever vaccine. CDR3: CASSPANKVVETQYF. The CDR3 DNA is TGCGCCAGCAGCCCCGCCAATAAGGTGGTTGAGACCCAGTACTTC.